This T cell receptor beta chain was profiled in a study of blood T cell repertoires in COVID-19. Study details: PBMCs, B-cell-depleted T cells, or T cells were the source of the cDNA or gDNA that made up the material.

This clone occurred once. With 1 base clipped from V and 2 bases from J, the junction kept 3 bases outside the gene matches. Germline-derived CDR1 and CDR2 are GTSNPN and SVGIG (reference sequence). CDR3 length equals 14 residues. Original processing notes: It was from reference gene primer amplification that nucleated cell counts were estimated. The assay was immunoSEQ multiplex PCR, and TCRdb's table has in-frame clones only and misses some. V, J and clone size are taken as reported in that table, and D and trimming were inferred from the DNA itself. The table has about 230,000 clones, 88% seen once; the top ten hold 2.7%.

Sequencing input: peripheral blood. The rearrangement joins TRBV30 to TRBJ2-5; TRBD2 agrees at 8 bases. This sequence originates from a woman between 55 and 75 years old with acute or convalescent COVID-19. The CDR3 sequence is CAWSETGGQETQYF. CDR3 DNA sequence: TGTGCCTGGAGTGAAACGGGGGGGCAAGAGACCCAGTACTTC.